A selection of T cell receptor beta chains follows, all from one sample in a study of T cell repertoires in cytomegalovirus infection. MiXCR, run by TCRdb on the reads, gives a single entry per CDR3 protein. Among about 450,000 distinct CDR3 sequences listed, roughly 30% were seen once. Sequenced: PBMCs. The receptors come from a human donor in good health (CMV status not recorded). Some clones in this sample may be carry-over from other donors' samples. Each CDR3 is given with its conserved first and last residue. The D gene is left open where the match is weak. The size field is filled for only some rows; it gives once, few, many or a size class.

TRBV11-2	TRBD1	TRBJ1-6	.	CASSLRDRGVVSYNSPLHF	TGTGCCAGCAGCCTCCGGGACAGGGGAGTAGTATCCTATAATTCACCCCTCCACTTT
TRBV24-1	TRBD2	TRBJ2-5	.	CATSDVEGLAGIETQYF	TGTGCCACCAGTGATGTCGAGGGACTAGCGGGGATTGAGACCCAGTACTTC
TRBV29-1	.	TRBJ2-6	few	CSVTVSGANVLTF	TGCAGCGTTACAGTCTCTGGGGCCAACGTCCTGACTTTC
TRBV20-1	.	TRBJ1-2	.	CSARVFFDYGYTF	TGCAGTGCTAGAGTTTTTTTTGACTATGGCTACACCTTC
TRBV7-8	.	TRBJ1-5	many	CASSLGETLVGYQPQHF	TGTGCCAGCAGCTTAGGAGAGACATTGGTGGGATATCAGCCCCAGCATTTT
TRBV19	.	TRBJ1-5	few	CASSIGLSNQPQHF	TGTGCCAGTAGTATAGGACTCAGCAATCAGCCCCAGCATTTT
TRBV7-7	.	TRBJ2-5	once	CARSPSSGGETQYF	TGTGCTCGCAGCCCCTCTTCCGGAGGGGAGACCCAGTACTTC
TRBV2	.	TRBJ2-7	.	CASRGRGNSYEQYF	TGTGCCAGCAGAGGGAGGGGGAATTCCTACGAGCAGTACTTC
TRBV6-6	TRBD2	TRBJ2-1	few	CASSYSPSGGANEQFF	TGTGCCAGCAGTTACTCCCCTAGCGGGGGGGCCAATGAGCAGTTCTTC
TRBV12-3/TRBV12-4	.	TRBJ2-1	many	CASSLPSRRRGNEQFF	TGTGCCAGCAGTTTACCTTCCCGCCGTCGGGGTAATGAGCAGTTCTTC
TRBV20-1	.	TRBJ1-1	.	CSARVGGPTEAFF	TGCAGTGCTAGAGTTGGAGGGCCCACTGAAGCTTTCTTT
TRBV2	.	TRBJ1-1	.	CASGQGWSTEAFF	TGTGCCAGCGGCCAGGGGTGGAGCACTGAAGCTTTCTTT
TRBV4-1	.	TRBJ1-2	.	CASSQEQGYGYTF	TGCGCCAGCAGCCAAGAGCAGGGATATGGCTACACCTTC
TRBV6-5	TRBD1	TRBJ2-6	many	CASSRQGAHSGANVLTF	TGTGCCAGCAGTCGACAGGGGGCCCACTCTGGGGCCAACGTCCTGACTTTC
TRBV6-5	.	TRBJ2-2	many	CASTALGGELFF	TGTGCCAGCACCGCATTGGGCGGGGAGCTGTTTTTT
TRBV6-5	.	TRBJ1-3	.	CASSYGGTSGNTIYF	TGTGCCAGCAGTTACGGGGGCACCTCTGGAAACACCATATATTTT
TRBV9	TRBD2	TRBJ2-5	.	CASSSTSGPLTQYF	TGTGCCAGCTCCTCAACTAGCGGACCATTGACCCAGTACTTC
TRBV7-8	.	TRBJ2-7	many	CASSNGDGSSYEQYF	TGTGCCAGCAGCAATGGGGACGGCAGCTCCTACGAGCAGTACTTC
TRBV28	TRBD2	TRBJ2-3	.	CASSLNPRGGARDTQYF	TGTGCCAGCAGTTTAAATCCGCGCGGGGGGGCGAGAGATACGCAGTATTTT
TRBV24-1	.	TRBJ2-2	few	CATSARNSGELFF	TGTGCCACCAGTGCGAGGAACAGCGGGGAGCTGTTTTTT
TRBV10-2	TRBD1	TRBJ1-1	few	CASSSGTGNEAFF	TGCGCCAGCAGCTCCGGGACAGGGAATGAAGCTTTCTTT
TRBV7-8	.	TRBJ2-3	.	CASSQTRRAASTDTQYF	TGTGCCAGCAGCCAAACCCGGAGGGCGGCTAGCACAGATACGCAGTATTTT
TRBV7-6	TRBD1	TRBJ2-7	.	CASSTQGAHMGEQYF	TGTGCCAGCAGCACCCAGGGGGCCCACATGGGGGAGCAGTACTTC
TRBV14	.	TRBJ2-7	.	CASSQDGSAGSYEQYF	TGTGCCAGCAGCCAAGACGGTTCGGCAGGCTCCTACGAGCAGTACTTC
TRBV4-3	.	TRBJ2-7	.	CASSQGSGPLYF	TGCGCCAGCAGCCAAGGGAGTGGCCCCCTTTACTTC